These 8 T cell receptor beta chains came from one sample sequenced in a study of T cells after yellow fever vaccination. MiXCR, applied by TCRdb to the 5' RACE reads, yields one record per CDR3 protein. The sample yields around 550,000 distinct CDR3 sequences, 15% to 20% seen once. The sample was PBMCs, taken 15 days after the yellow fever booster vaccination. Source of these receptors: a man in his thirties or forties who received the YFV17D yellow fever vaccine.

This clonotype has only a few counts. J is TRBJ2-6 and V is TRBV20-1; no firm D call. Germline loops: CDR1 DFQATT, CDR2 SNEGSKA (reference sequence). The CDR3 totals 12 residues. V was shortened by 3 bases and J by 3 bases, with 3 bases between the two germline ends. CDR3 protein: CSASLGANVLTF. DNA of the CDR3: TGCAGTGCTAGCCTTGGGGCCAACGTCCTGACTTTC.

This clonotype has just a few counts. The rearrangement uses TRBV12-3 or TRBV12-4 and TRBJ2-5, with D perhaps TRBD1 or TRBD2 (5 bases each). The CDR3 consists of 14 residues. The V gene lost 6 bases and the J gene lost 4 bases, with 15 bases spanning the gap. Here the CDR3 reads CASSQAGTVETQYF. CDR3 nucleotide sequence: TGTGCCAGCAGCCAAGCCGGGACCGTAGAGACCCAGTACTTC.

The CDR3 reads CASSQDRVREGTQYF. CDR3 coding DNA: TGTGCCAGCAGCCAAGATCGGGTCAGGGAAGGGACCCAGTACTTC. The chain carries TRBV3-1 and TRBJ2-5; tentative D call: TRBD1 (5 bases). Per germline, CDR1 LGHDT and CDR2 YNNKEL (reference sequence). The CDR3 runs to 15 residues. Trimming cost V 0 bases and J 7 bases, with 15 bases left between them.

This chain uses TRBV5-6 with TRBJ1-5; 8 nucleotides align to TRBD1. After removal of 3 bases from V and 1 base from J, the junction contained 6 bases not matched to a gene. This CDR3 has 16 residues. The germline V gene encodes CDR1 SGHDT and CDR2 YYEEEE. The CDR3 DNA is TGTGCCAGCAGCTGGCAGGGGGCGCGGAGCAATCAGCCCCAGCATTTT. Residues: CASSWQGARSNQPQHF.

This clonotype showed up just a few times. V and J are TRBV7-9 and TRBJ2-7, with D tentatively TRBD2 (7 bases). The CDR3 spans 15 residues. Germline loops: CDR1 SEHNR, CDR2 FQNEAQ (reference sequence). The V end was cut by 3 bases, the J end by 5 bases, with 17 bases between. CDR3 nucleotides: TGTGCCAGCAGCTTGGGGGCGGGAGCGACGGACGAGCAGTACTTC. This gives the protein CASSLGAGATDEQYF.

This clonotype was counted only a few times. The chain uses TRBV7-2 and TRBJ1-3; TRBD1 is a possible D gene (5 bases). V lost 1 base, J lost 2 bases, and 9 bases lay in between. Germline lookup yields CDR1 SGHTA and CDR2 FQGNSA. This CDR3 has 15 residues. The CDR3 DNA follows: TGTGCCAGCAGCTTAGTTGGGGCGGCTGGAAACACCATATATTTT. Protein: CASSLVGAAGNTIYF.

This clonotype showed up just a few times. The CDR3 nucleotides read TGTGCCAGCAGCCGAGATTTTGGTGAGCAGTTCTTC. Its protein is CASSRDFGEQFF. The chain combines TRBV7-2 with TRBJ2-1; D not resolved. V was trimmed by 5 bases and J by 9 bases, leaving 11 bases between them. Germline CDR1 and CDR2: SGHTA and FQGNSA. The CDR3 has 12 residues.

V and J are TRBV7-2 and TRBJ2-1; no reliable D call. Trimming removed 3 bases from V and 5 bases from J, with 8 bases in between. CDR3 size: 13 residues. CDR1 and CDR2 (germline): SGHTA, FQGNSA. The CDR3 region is CASSFVANNEQFF. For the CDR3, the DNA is TGTGCCAGCAGCTTCGTTGCGAACAATGAGCAGTTCTTC.